This entry is about one TCR beta chain. The specificity of this receptor is unknown. The sample holds no much larger clone one base away, and base qualities are not on file. The time point label, read with the paper, signifies: baseline before first vaccination. Vaccinee samples were obtained from the UK trials COV001 and COV002, which included a single-blind randomized controlled phase 2/3 trial of AZD1222 (ChAdOx1 nCoV-19) in healthy adults. For TCRbeta chain sequencing, PBMC samples from trial participants were taken at day 0 and at day 28 after the second dose. The CDR3 regions of human TCRbeta chains were analyzed by immunosequencing. The paper's processing steps were these. Repertoire TCRs were matched against a reference library of SARS-CoV-2-specific TCRs generated with the MIRA antigen-specificity platform. Breadth meant the fraction of unique TCRs that were SARS-CoV-2-associated, whereas depth meant the fraction of total T cells that were SARS-CoV-2-associated. Each spike-specific TCR was assigned to its reactive spike region and to a CD4 or CD8 class using the MIRA data. Log10-transformed breadth and depth values were compared by one-way ANOVA with Sidak's multiple comparisons tests. The source is immuneACCESS, and TCRdb retained only in-frame sequences with V and J called. Part of the clones is not carried over; for the studies checked, unresolved V genes explain less than half of this, and the remainder is unexplained. That table is the source of V, J and clone size, and D and trimming were worked out from the DNA. This sample is represented by some 150,000 clones; around 88% of them were singletons. The ten largest clones capture approximately 16% of the sample.

The source of the sample is a study of T cell responses to AZD1222 COVID-19 vaccine (dated by TCRdb to the early 2020s). Concerning the study at large: Because spike-specific TCR depth and breadth did not differ between the two schedules, AZD1222 recipients who got a second dose at roughly 4 weeks were pooled with those who got a second dose at roughly 12 weeks. TCR sequencing was performed for roughly 250 trial participants, of whom 200 to 210 were given two doses of AZD1222 and some 25 were given two doses of MenACWY control vaccine. Trial participants were enrolled into age subgroups of 18-55, 56-69 and 70-plus years, which contained around 150, 29 and 61 TCR-sequenced participants, respectively. Paper-wide results and their limitations: Participants were mostly white British, with more females than males. The authors suggested clonal diversity may have been underestimated. No day 14 peak-response samples were available, so repertoires were characterized only after the peak T cell response. Conclusions about previously exposed vaccinees are limited because only five or six AZD1222 recipients were SARS-CoV-2 seropositive at baseline. After two AZD1222 doses, both the breadth and the depth of spike-specific TCRs were significantly higher than at day 0 and than in MenACWY recipients. Reportedly, close to half of the unique spike-specific TCRs recognized epitopes lying outside the regions that are mutated in the B.1.351 and B.1.1.7 variants. The whole spike protein was spanned by vaccine-associated CD4 TCRs, and dominant responses were seen in regions 160-218 and 743-854. In the small 56-69-year group, the increase in depth fell short of significance, most likely because of low power.

This sample comprised peripheral blood, obtained on day 0 of AZD1222 vaccination. This clonotype originated in an adult in good health.

The encoded CDR3 is CASSFLGTAPPGLYGYTF. The nucleotides are TGTGCCAGCAGTTTTTTAGGGACCGCCCCACCCGGCCTTTATGGCTACACCTTC. The rearranged segments are TRBV27 and TRBJ1-2; the D segment could be TRBD1, given 5 matching bases. Spanning cysteine to phenylalanine, the CDR3 consists of 18 amino acids. The only DNA kept is the CDR3, 54 bases in frame from the first base. The germline ends are 25 bases apart after V is trimmed by 3 bases and J by 5 bases. CDR1 and CDR2, looked up from the germline V gene (reference sequence), are MNHEY and SMNVEV.